Listed below are T cell receptor beta chains from one sample, sequenced in a study of blood T cell repertoires in COVID-19. Profiling relied on immunoSEQ multiplex PCR, and the TCRdb table lists in-frame clones only, not all of them. The sample records some 71,000 clones, over 75% being singletons. The sequenced sample consisted of peripheral blood. Every receptor here comes from a woman under 30 with acute or convalescent COVID-19. Both conserved end residues are part of each CDR3. The D gene is left open where the match is weak. Size is stated for part of the rows, as once, few or many counts, or as a class when the clone is expanded.

J | V | length | D | size | DNA | CDR3
TRBJ1-3 | TRBV14 | 15 | . | . | TGTGCCAGCAGCCAAAGGGGGTTCGCTGGAAACACCATATATTTT | CASSQRGFAGNTIYF
TRBJ1-1 | TRBV7-9 | 15 | . | . | TGTGCCAGCAGCTTAGTTTTCGGTATGAACACTGAAGCTTTCTTT | CASSLVFGMNTEAFF
TRBJ1-4 | TRBV6-6 | 12 | . | . | TGTGCCAGCAGTTACTCACGGGAAAAACTGTTTTTT | CASSYSREKLFF
TRBJ2-1 | TRBV7-9 | 16 | TRBD2 | . | TGTGCCAGCAGCTTAGGCCCAGCGGGAGGGTACAATGAGCAGTTCTTC | CASSLGPAGGYNEQFF
TRBJ2-7 | TRBV5-4 | 15 | TRBD1 | . | TGTGCCAGCAGCGTGGACACAGGGGGAAACTACGAGCAGTACTTC | CASSVDTGGNYEQYF
TRBJ2-5 | TRBV7-7 | 17 | TRBD2 | . | TGTGCCAGCAGCCGCTCCCCGGGGACTAGCGGGGGCCAGACCCAGTACTTC | CASSRSPGTSGGQTQYF
TRBJ2-1 | TRBV2 | 15 | . | . | TGTGCCAGCATGAATCAGCGCGGCTCCTACAATGAGCAGTTCTTC | CASMNQRGSYNEQFF
TRBJ1-1 | TRBV29-1 | 12 | TRBD1 | . | TGCAGCGTCAAACAGGGGGAGGCTGAAGCTTTCTTT | CSVKQGEAEAFF
TRBJ2-1 | TRBV18 | 14 | . | . | TGTGCCAGCTCACCACCGGCCCGACTCAATGAGCAGTTCTTC | CASSPPARLNEQFF
TRBJ1-1 | TRBV19 | 14 | . | . | TGTGCCAGTAGTATTAGCCAGTCCTACACTGAAGCTTTCTTT | CASSISQSYTEAFF
TRBJ1-4 | TRBV18 | 18 | . | . | TGTGCCAGCTCTCGTAGCCCGACAGGAAATCCAACTAATGAAAAACTGTTTTTT | CASSRSPTGNPTNEKLFF
TRBJ1-2 | TRBV7-9 | 13 | TRBD1 | . | TGTGCCAGCAGCAAGGACAGGGCTAGTGGCTACACCTTC | CASSKDRASGYTF
TRBJ2-3 | TRBV5-6 | 14 | TRBD1 | . | TGTGCCAGCAGCCCGGGGACAGGGGCAGATACGCAGTATTTT | CASSPGTGADTQYF
TRBJ2-5 | TRBV5-5 | 16 | TRBD2 | . | TGTGCCAGCAGCCGACCTCGGGAGGGCCTGGGAGAGACCCAGTACTTC | CASSRPREGLGETQYF
TRBJ2-1 | TRBV11-2 | 15 | TRBD2 | . | TGTGCCAGCAGCCCAACTAGCGGGATGTTGAATGAGCAGTTCTTC | CASSPTSGMLNEQFF
TRBJ2-7 | TRBV6-1 | 16 | . | once | TGTGCCAGCAGTGAAATTCGGCGGGCAGGGGGGAACGAGCAGTACTTC | CASSEIRRAGGNEQYF
TRBJ2-2 | TRBV9 | 15 | . | . | TGTGCCAGCAGCGTTGCGGTTACGAACACCGGGGAGCTGTTTTTT | CASSVAVTNTGELFF
TRBJ1-1 | TRBV5-1 | 15 | . | . | TGCGCCAGCAGCCCCCTCGGGGGGGTTGACACTGAAGCTTTCTTT | CASSPLGGVDTEAFF
TRBJ2-5 | TRBV7-2 | 15 | TRBD1 | . | TGTGCCAGCAGCCCGGGACAGGGGTTGAGTGAGACCCAGTACTTC | CASSPGQGLSETQYF
TRBJ2-5 | TRBV28 | 15 | TRBD2 | . | TGTGCCAGCAGCCCTCTGGGGGGGGGTCAAGAGACCCAGTACTTC | CASSPLGGGQETQYF
TRBJ1-1 | TRBV2 | 12 | . | . | TGTGCCAGCAGAGCCGACACGCTCAAAGCTTTCTTT | CASRADTLKAFF
TRBJ2-2 | TRBV9 | 16 | TRBD2 | . | TGTGCCAGCAGCGTAGCGGCGGGAGGGGACACCGGGGAGCTGTTTTTT | CASSVAAGGDTGELFF
TRBJ1-3 | TRBV19 | 16 | . | once | TGTGCCAGTAGACCGGGACACTTCCTCTCTGGAAACACCATATATTTT | CASRPGHFLSGNTIYF
TRBJ1-2 | TRBV10-3 | 14 | . | . | TGTGCCATCAGTGAACCCCGGGACTCCTATGGCTACACCTTC | CAISEPRDSYGYTF
TRBJ1-5 | TRBV6-1 | 13 | . | . | TGTGCCAGCAGTGAACAGGGAAAACAGCCCCAGCATTTT | CASSEQGKQPQHF
TRBJ2-3 | TRBV29-1 | 13 | TRBD2 | . | TGCAGCGGACTAGCGGGGGGTGGAGATACGCAGTATTTT | CSGLAGGGDTQYF
TRBJ1-2 | TRBV13 | 16 | TRBD1 | . | TGTGCCAGCAGCCCAGCCGGACAGGGGAGTATCTATGGCTACACCTTC | CASSPAGQGSIYGYTF
TRBJ1-2 | TRBV29-1 | 13 | . | once | TGCAGCGTTGAAGAGATAGGGGGTGGAGGCTACACCTTC | CSVEEIGGGGYTF
TRBJ2-2 | TRBV30 | 16 | TRBD2 | . | TGTGCCTGGAGCCCGGCTGAAGCGGGGCGTGTCGGGGAGCTGTTTTTT | CAWSPAEAGRVGELFF
TRBJ2-1 | TRBV9 | 18 | TRBD2 | few | TGTGCCAGCAGCGTAGGCCCCTCCCTAGCGGGAGTTTACAATGAGCAGTTCTTC | CASSVGPSLAGVYNEQFF
TRBJ1-5 | TRBV6-5 | 13 | . | once | TGTGCCAGCAGTAGCAGGGGTGATCAGCCCCAGCATTTT | CASSSRGDQPQHF
TRBJ2-7 | TRBV6-1 | 14 | TRBD2 | once | TGTGCCAGCAGTGAGTGGGTAGCGGGGTACGAGCAGTACTTC | CASSEWVAGYEQYF
TRBJ2-1 | TRBV19 | 11 | . | . | TGTGCCAGTATTGGGCGGGACGGGCAGTTCTTC | CASIGRDGQFF
TRBJ1-5 | TRBV19 | 14 | . | . | TGTGCCAGTAGTTTGCGACAGGGCAATCAGCCCCAGCATTTT | CASSLRQGNQPQHF
TRBJ2-3 | TRBV2 | 14 | . | . | TGTGCCAGCAGTCCAGCGGGCAGCACAGATACGCAGTATTTT | CASSPAGSTDTQYF
TRBJ1-6 | TRBV20-1 | 15 | TRBD1 | . | TGCAGTGCTAGTGTGGCAGGGGGCATCAATTCACCCCTCCACTTT | CSASVAGGINSPLHF
TRBJ1-1 | TRBV3-1/TRBV3-2 | 13 | . | . | TGTGCCAGCAGCCACAACGGCGGCACTGAAGCTTTCTTT | CASSHNGGTEAFF
TRBJ2-1 | TRBV2 | 15 | TRBD1 | . | TGTGCCAGCACTCCTGGACAGGCTTCCTACAATGAGCAGTTCTTC | CASTPGQASYNEQFF
TRBJ1-2 | TRBV19 | 15 | . | . | TGTGCCAGTTCCCAACCGGGAATCACTAACTATGGCTACACCTTC | CASSQPGITNYGYTF
TRBJ2-3 | TRBV6-2/TRBV6-3 | 15 | . | . | TGTGCCAGCAGTTACGGTCTAGGGAGGGGGAATACGCAGTATTTT | CASSYGLGRGNTQYF
TRBJ1-6 | TRBV2 | 13 | . | . | TGTGCCAACCGGGACTTGTCTAATTCACCCCTCCACTTT | CANRDLSNSPLHF
TRBJ2-7 | TRBV6-1 | 12 | . | . | TGTGCCAGCAGTGAGGGCAGCTACGAGCAGTACTTC | CASSEGSYEQYF
TRBJ1-1 | TRBV28 | 13 | . | . | TGTGCCAGCAGTCTCGGGGTGGCCACTGAAGCTTTCTTT | CASSLGVATEAFF
TRBJ2-7 | TRBV2 | 14 | TRBD2 | once | TGTGCCAGCAGTGGGTCTAGCGGGACCTACGAGCAGTACTTC | CASSGSSGTYEQYF
TRBJ1-2 | TRBV3-1/TRBV3-2 | 12 | . | . | TGTGCCAGCAGCCGAACAGGACATGGCTACACCTTC | CASSRTGHGYTF
TRBJ2-7 | TRBV10-3 | 18 | TRBD1 | once | TGTGCCATCAGTGAACAACACTTTAGTCCGGACAGGGGCACCGAGCAGTACTTC | CAISEQHFSPDRGTEQYF
TRBJ2-3 | TRBV18 | 16 | . | . | TGTGCCAGCTCGTCCATTGCGGGACAGAGCACAGATACGCAGTATTTT | CASSSIAGQSTDTQYF
TRBJ2-7 | TRBV12-3/TRBV12-4 | 13 | . | . | TGTGCCAGCAGTTCGTCCCGAAGGAGCGAGCAGTACTTC | CASSSSRRSEQYF
TRBJ1-4 | TRBV6-2/TRBV6-3 | 15 | TRBD1 | . | TGTGCCAGCAGTCCGCGACAGGGGACAGGTGAAAAACTGTTTTTT | CASSPRQGTGEKLFF
TRBJ1-3 | TRBV5-4 | 15 | . | . | TGTGCCAGTTGGGGGGAGGTTAGTCCTGGAAACACCATATATTTT | CASWGEVSPGNTIYF
TRBJ1-1 | TRBV4-2 | 14 | . | . | TGTGCCAGCAGCCACCAAACCGACGTTAGGGAGGCTTTCTTT | CASSHQTDVREAFF
TRBJ1-1 | TRBV5-5 | 14 | TRBD1 | . | TGTGCCAGCAGCTGGACAGGGGAAGTCACTGAAGCTTTCTTT | CASSWTGEVTEAFF
TRBJ2-1 | TRBV10-3 | 15 | . | . | TGTGCCATCAGTACGGCGGGGCGGGGTTTGGATGAGCAGTTCTTC | CAISTAGRGLDEQFF
TRBJ2-3 | TRBV9 | 15 | TRBD2 | few | TGTGCCAGCAGTGGAAGCGGGAGTAGCGCAGATACGCAGTATTTT | CASSGSGSSADTQYF
TRBJ1-1 | TRBV19 | 14 | . | . | TGTGCCAGTAGTATACCCGGAAGGGGCACTGAAGCTTTCTTT | CASSIPGRGTEAFF